These T cell receptor beta chains were read from a single sample in a study of cytomegalovirus exposure and HLA in healthy donors. Sequencing was performed with immunoSEQ multiplex PCR; in TCRdb, only in-frame clones are kept and a portion is missing. The table shows some 150,000 clones, with roughly 80% occurring only once. The sample was PBMCs. These receptors originate from a human donor in good health. Each CDR3 is given with its conserved first and last residue. A D gene is named only where the DNA matches it firmly. Not every row has a clone size; where given, it reads once, few, many or a size class.

v_call: TRBV19; clone_size: NA; j_call: TRBJ2-1; d_call: NA; cdr3_nt: TGTGCCAGTAGTCTCGGGCAGGGGAGCTACAATGAGCAGTTCTTC; cdr3_aa: CASSLGQGSYNEQFF
v_call: TRBV19; clone_size: NA; j_call: TRBJ2-7; d_call: TRBD1; cdr3_nt: TGTGCCAGTAGTGGAAGACAGGGGAACTACGAGCAGTACTTC; cdr3_aa: CASSGRQGNYEQYF
v_call: TRBV7-6; clone_size: NA; j_call: TRBJ2-7; d_call: NA; cdr3_nt: TGTGCCAGCAGCTTAGGGCAGTCTGTGCAGTACTTC; cdr3_aa: CASSLGQSVQYF
v_call: TRBV30; clone_size: NA; j_call: TRBJ1-2; d_call: NA; cdr3_nt: TGTGCCTGGAGTTTTTCAGGGAACAGCTATGGCTACACCTTC; cdr3_aa: CAWSFSGNSYGYTF
v_call: TRBV29-1; clone_size: few; j_call: TRBJ2-1; d_call: TRBD2; cdr3_nt: TGCAGCGTTGAAGGGACTAGCGGGAGCTTCCTCCATGAGCAGTTCTTC; cdr3_aa: CSVEGTSGSFLHEQFF
v_call: TRBV7-3; clone_size: NA; j_call: TRBJ2-2; d_call: NA; cdr3_nt: TGTGCCAGCAGCTACCAGCAGGGCACCGGGGAGCTGTTTTTT; cdr3_aa: CASSYQQGTGELFF
v_call: TRBV25-1; clone_size: NA; j_call: TRBJ1-3; d_call: NA; cdr3_nt: TGTGCCAGCAGTACAGGGTCAGGAAACACCATATATTTT; cdr3_aa: CASSTGSGNTIYF
v_call: TRBV30; clone_size: NA; j_call: TRBJ1-2; d_call: NA; cdr3_nt: TGTGCCTGGGACAGTAACTATGGCTACACCTTC; cdr3_aa: CAWDSNYGYTF
v_call: TRBV5-1; clone_size: NA; j_call: TRBJ2-7; d_call: NA; cdr3_nt: TGCGCCAGCAGCCCGGAGGCGTCCTACGAGCAGTACTTC; cdr3_aa: CASSPEASYEQYF
v_call: TRBV7-9; clone_size: NA; j_call: TRBJ2-7; d_call: NA; cdr3_nt: TGTGCCAGCAGTCTAATAACCGAGCAGTACTTC; cdr3_aa: CASSLITEQYF
v_call: TRBV7-2; clone_size: NA; j_call: TRBJ2-1; d_call: NA; cdr3_nt: TGTGCCAGCAGCCCCCTGGGGCAGATCTACAATGAGCAGTTCTTC; cdr3_aa: CASSPLGQIYNEQFF
v_call: TRBV6-5; clone_size: NA; j_call: TRBJ1-2; d_call: NA; cdr3_nt: TGTGCCAGCAGTTACAGGGGACAAGCTTATAACTATGGCTACACCTTC; cdr3_aa: CASSYRGQAYNYGYTF
v_call: TRBV18; clone_size: NA; j_call: TRBJ2-2; d_call: NA; cdr3_nt: TGTGCCAGCTACCGGCCGTCGGGCACCGGGGAGCTGTTTTTT; cdr3_aa: CASYRPSGTGELFF
v_call: TRBV18; clone_size: NA; j_call: TRBJ2-5; d_call: NA; cdr3_nt: TGTGCCAGCTCACCAACTCGGGACTCCCAAGGAGAGACCCAGTACTTC; cdr3_aa: CASSPTRDSQGETQYF
v_call: TRBV27; clone_size: NA; j_call: TRBJ2-7; d_call: NA; cdr3_nt: TGTGCCAGCAGTCCCCTTTCGGGGGGCCTCTCCTACGAGCAGTACTTC; cdr3_aa: CASSPLSGGLSYEQYF
v_call: TRBV6-5; clone_size: once; j_call: TRBJ1-2; d_call: TRBD1; cdr3_nt: TGTGCCAGCAGTTACCTGGGGACAGGGCTCAACTATGGCTACACCTTC; cdr3_aa: CASSYLGTGLNYGYTF
v_call: TRBV21-1; clone_size: NA; j_call: TRBJ2-1; d_call: NA; cdr3_nt: TGTGCCAGCAGCAACTACGGACTAGCGATCGCTCCCTACAATGAGCAGTTCTTC; cdr3_aa: CASSNYGLAIAPYNEQFF
v_call: TRBV11-2; clone_size: NA; j_call: TRBJ1-2; d_call: NA; cdr3_nt: TGTGCCAGCAGCTTAGGTGGGCAGGATGGCTACACCTTC; cdr3_aa: CASSLGGQDGYTF
v_call: TRBV4-3; clone_size: few; j_call: TRBJ1-5; d_call: TRBD1; cdr3_nt: TGCGCCAGCAGCAGGGGGCTGGGAAATCAGCCCCAGCATTTT; cdr3_aa: CASSRGLGNQPQHF
v_call: TRBV6-1; clone_size: once; j_call: TRBJ2-2; d_call: TRBD2; cdr3_nt: TGTGCCAGCAGTGAAACTAGCGGGGGTTATACCGGGGAGCTGTTTTTT; cdr3_aa: CASSETSGGYTGELFF
v_call: TRBV12-5; clone_size: NA; j_call: TRBJ1-2; d_call: NA; cdr3_nt: TGTGCTAGTGGTTTGGTTAGCCCACGGTATGGCTACACCTTC; cdr3_aa: CASGLVSPRYGYTF
v_call: TRBV18; clone_size: few; j_call: TRBJ1-2; d_call: NA; cdr3_nt: TGTGCCAGCTCACCTGGAGACTATGGCTACACCTTC; cdr3_aa: CASSPGDYGYTF
v_call: TRBV28; clone_size: NA; j_call: TRBJ1-6; d_call: TRBD1; cdr3_nt: TGTGCCAGCAGCCTCGCGACAGGGGGGAACTCACCCCTCCACTTT; cdr3_aa: CASSLATGGNSPLHF
v_call: TRBV7-2; clone_size: few; j_call: TRBJ2-7; d_call: TRBD2; cdr3_nt: TGTGCCAGCAGCACCGGACTAGCGGACGAGCAGTACTTC; cdr3_aa: CASSTGLADEQYF
v_call: TRBV19; clone_size: NA; j_call: TRBJ2-1; d_call: NA; cdr3_nt: TGTGCCAGCCCCCAAGACCCGGGGATAATCACCTACAATGAGCAGTTCTTC; cdr3_aa: CASPQDPGIITYNEQFF
v_call: TRBV5-6; clone_size: NA; j_call: TRBJ1-2; d_call: NA; cdr3_nt: TGTGCCAGCATCCTTACTTCCTCACGAGATGGCTACACCTTC; cdr3_aa: CASILTSSRDGYTF
v_call: TRBV6-1; clone_size: NA; j_call: TRBJ1-2; d_call: NA; cdr3_nt: TGTGCCAGCAGTCGGACAAATGAAGGCTACACCTTC; cdr3_aa: CASSRTNEGYTF
v_call: TRBV5-1; clone_size: few; j_call: TRBJ2-4; d_call: TRBD2; cdr3_nt: TGCGCCAGCAGCTTGGGCCAGCGGGGGGCCAAAAACATTCAGTACTTC; cdr3_aa: CASSLGQRGAKNIQYF
v_call: TRBV18; clone_size: few; j_call: TRBJ1-3; d_call: NA; cdr3_nt: TGTGCCAGCTCACCCCTTGAGAAAACTGGAAACACCATATATTTT; cdr3_aa: CASSPLEKTGNTIYF
v_call: TRBV6-6; clone_size: NA; j_call: TRBJ1-3; d_call: NA; cdr3_nt: TGTGCCAGCACCACGGACAGTCACTCTGGAAACACCATATATTTT; cdr3_aa: CASTTDSHSGNTIYF
v_call: TRBV6-5; clone_size: NA; j_call: TRBJ2-1; d_call: TRBD2; cdr3_nt: TGTGCCAGCAGTTCCACTAGCGGATCCTACAATGAGCAGTTCTTC; cdr3_aa: CASSSTSGSYNEQFF
v_call: TRBV7-9; clone_size: NA; j_call: TRBJ1-1; d_call: TRBD1; cdr3_nt: TGTGCCAGCAGCCGCATTGAGGGACAGATTGAAGCTTTCTTT; cdr3_aa: CASSRIEGQIEAFF
v_call: TRBV11-3; clone_size: NA; j_call: TRBJ2-1; d_call: NA; cdr3_nt: TGTGCCAGCAGCTCCCAGGGGCAAGGACTTAACAATGAGCAGTTCTTC; cdr3_aa: CASSSQGQGLNNEQFF
v_call: TRBV7-2; clone_size: NA; j_call: TRBJ1-2; d_call: TRBD1; cdr3_nt: TGTGCCAGCACCCTACCCGGACAGGGGGGTAACTATGGCTACACCTTC; cdr3_aa: CASTLPGQGGNYGYTF
v_call: TRBV28; clone_size: few; j_call: TRBJ2-7; d_call: TRBD1; cdr3_nt: TGTGCCAGCAGCGGCCTCGGGACAGGGTGGTACGAGCAGTACTTC; cdr3_aa: CASSGLGTGWYEQYF
v_call: TRBV5-6; clone_size: once; j_call: TRBJ2-3; d_call: NA; cdr3_nt: TGTGCCAGCAGCTTGCATCCAGGGAGCACAGATACGCAGTATTTT; cdr3_aa: CASSLHPGSTDTQYF
v_call: TRBV30; clone_size: NA; j_call: TRBJ2-5; d_call: NA; cdr3_nt: TGTGCCTGGAGCTCGATAGTCCAAGAGACCCAGTACTTC; cdr3_aa: CAWSSIVQETQYF
v_call: TRBV6-6; clone_size: NA; j_call: TRBJ1-4; d_call: TRBD1; cdr3_nt: TGTGCCAGCAGCTCACCGACAGGGGTAGTCGAAAAACTGTTTTTT; cdr3_aa: CASSSPTGVVEKLFF
v_call: TRBV4-1; clone_size: NA; j_call: TRBJ2-1; d_call: NA; cdr3_nt: TGCGCCAGCTCCCAGGGTACCTTGGGGAATGAGCAGTTCTTC; cdr3_aa: CASSQGTLGNEQFF
v_call: TRBV5-6; clone_size: NA; j_call: TRBJ2-5; d_call: NA; cdr3_nt: TGTGCCAGCAGGTCGACAGGATATGAGACCCAGTACTTC; cdr3_aa: CASRSTGYETQYF
v_call: TRBV5-1; clone_size: once; j_call: TRBJ1-2; d_call: NA; cdr3_nt: TGCGCCAGCAGCTTAGATGACACCACGGGAGGCTACACCTTC; cdr3_aa: CASSLDDTTGGYTF
v_call: TRBV5-1; clone_size: once; j_call: TRBJ2-7; d_call: TRBD1; cdr3_nt: TGCGCCAGCAGCTCCAACAGGGGCCCCCCTTCCTACGAGCAGTACTTC; cdr3_aa: CASSSNRGPPSYEQYF
v_call: TRBV13; clone_size: NA; j_call: TRBJ2-7; d_call: TRBD1; cdr3_nt: TGTGCCAGCAGCCTGGGACAGAGCTACGAGCAGTACTTC; cdr3_aa: CASSLGQSYEQYF